The next 5 T cell receptor beta chains were all read from a single sample in a study of T cell clonotyping in hematopoietic cell transplantation. Described time point: recipient sample about 28 days before transplant, after cytoreduction. Profiled with immunoSEQ multiplex PCR; TCRdb holds only in-frame clones, not every one. This sample has roughly 8,300 clones, with around 85% found just once. This specimen consisted of peripheral blood mononuclear cells, obtained before stem cell transplant. The receptors were gathered from a man in his 60s with acute myeloid leukemia. Some clones in this sample may be carry-over from other donors' samples.

The J gene is TRBJ2-7, the V gene TRBV7-3; D not resolved. V lost 5 bases and J lost 4, with 3 bases in between. The CDR3 runs to 10 residues. Germline CDR1 reads SGHTA; CDR2 reads FQGTGA. The CDR3 sequence is CASSPYEQYF. CDR3 sequence (DNA): TGTGCCAGCAGCCCGTACGAGCAGTACTTC.

This sequence joins TRBV11-2 and TRBJ2-2; D is perhaps TRBD2 (6 bases). The germline CDR1 and CDR2 sequences are SGHAT and FQNNGV. The CDR3 runs to 14 residues. Trimming shortened V by 0 bases and J by 4 bases, and 6 bases separated the two germline ends. The CDR3 reads CASSLERGTGELFF. In nucleotides, the CDR3 is TGTGCCAGCAGCTTAGAGCGGGGCACCGGGGAGCTGTTTTTT. The entire variable domain, with the rest obtained from reference TRBV11-2 and TRBJ2-2, is as follows: EAGVAQSPRYKIIEKRQSVAFWCNPISGHATLYWYQQILGQGPKLLIQFQNNGVVDDSQLPKDRFSAERLKGVDSTLKIQPAKLEDSAVYLCASSLERGTGELFFGEGSRLTVL.

This chain joins TRBV19 and TRBJ2-7; D is perhaps TRBD1 (6 bases). Germline values: CDR1 LNHDA, CDR2 SQIVND (reference sequence). The CDR3 loop spans 15 amino acids. Deletions cut 3 bases from V and 7 bases from J, with 19 bases between. This CDR3 reads CASSISTGPPREQYF. Written as DNA, the CDR3 is TGTGCCAGTAGTATCTCGACAGGTCCTCCTCGAGAGCAGTACTTC.

The J gene is TRBJ1-2, the V gene TRBV9; unclear D gene. V lost 4 bases and J lost 4, with 14 bases in between. The CDR3 spans 14 residues. Germline assignment: CDR1 SGDLS and CDR2 YYNGEE. In DNA form, the CDR3 reads TGTGCCAGCAGCCCCACTACACAAACCTATGGCTACACCTTC. Protein product: CASSPTTQTYGYTF.

J is TRBJ2-2 and V is TRBV11-3, with 8 bases fitting TRBD2. J was trimmed by 4 bases and V by 4 bases; bases with no gene match: 8. CDR1 is SGHNT, CDR2 YENEEA, per germline. This CDR3 has 16 residues. The chain's CDR3 is CASSYSGIDGTGELFF. The CDR3 DNA sequence: TGTGCCAGCAGCTATAGCGGGATAGACGGCACCGGGGAGCTGTTTTTT.